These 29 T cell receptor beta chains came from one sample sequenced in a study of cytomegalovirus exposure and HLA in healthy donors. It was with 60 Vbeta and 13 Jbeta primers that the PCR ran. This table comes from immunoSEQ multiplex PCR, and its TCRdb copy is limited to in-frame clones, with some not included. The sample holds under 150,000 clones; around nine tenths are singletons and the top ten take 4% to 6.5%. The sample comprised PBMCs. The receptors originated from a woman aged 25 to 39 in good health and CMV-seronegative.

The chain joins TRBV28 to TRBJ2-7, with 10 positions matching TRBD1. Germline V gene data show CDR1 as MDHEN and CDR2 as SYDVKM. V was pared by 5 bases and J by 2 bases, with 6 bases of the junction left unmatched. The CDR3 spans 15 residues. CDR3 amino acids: CASSEAGTGAYEQYF. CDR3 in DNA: TGTGCCAGCAGTGAAGCCGGGACAGGGGCCTACGAGCAGTACTTC.

CDR3 nucleotide sequence: TGTGCCAGCAGCCCAACAACAAGAGAGACCCAGTACTTC. Protein product: CASSPTTRETQYF. This rearrangement joins TRBV7-9 to TRBJ2-5; D is unclear. V was clipped by 5 bases and J by 4 bases, with 11 bases between them. Germline V gene data show CDR1 as SEHNR and CDR2 as FQNEAQ (reference sequence). The CDR3 consists of 13 residues.

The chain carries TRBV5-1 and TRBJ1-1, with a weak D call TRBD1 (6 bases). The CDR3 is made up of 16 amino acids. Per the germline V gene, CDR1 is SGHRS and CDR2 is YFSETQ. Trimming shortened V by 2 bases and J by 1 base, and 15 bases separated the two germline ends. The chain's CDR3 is CASSLGSGTRNTEAFF. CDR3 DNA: TGCGCCAGCAGCTTAGGCTCCGGGACAAGGAACACTGAAGCTTTCTTT.

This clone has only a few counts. CDR3 protein: CASSFVELRGQYF. CDR3 DNA sequence: TGTGCCAGCAGTTTCGTAGAACTACGAGGGCAGTACTTC. The chain has TRBV2 and TRBJ2-7; D not certain. The V gene's germline CDR1 is SNHLY and CDR2 FYNNEI. V gave up 5 bases and J gave up 9 bases, with 17 bases separating them. This CDR3 contains 13 residues. Full variable domain (remainder filled in from reference TRBV2 and TRBJ2-7): EPEVTQTPSHQVTQMGQEVILRCVPISNHLYFYWYRQILGQKVEFLVSFYNNEISEKSEIFDDQFSVERPDGSNFTLKIRSTKLEDSAMYFCASSFVELRGQYFGPGTRLTVT.

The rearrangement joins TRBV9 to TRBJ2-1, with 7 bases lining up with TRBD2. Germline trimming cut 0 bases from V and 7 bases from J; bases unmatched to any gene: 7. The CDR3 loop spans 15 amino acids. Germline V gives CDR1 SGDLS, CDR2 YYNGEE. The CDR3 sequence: CASSVAAGARNEQFF. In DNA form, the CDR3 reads TGTGCCAGCAGCGTAGCCGCGGGAGCTAGGAATGAGCAGTTCTTC.

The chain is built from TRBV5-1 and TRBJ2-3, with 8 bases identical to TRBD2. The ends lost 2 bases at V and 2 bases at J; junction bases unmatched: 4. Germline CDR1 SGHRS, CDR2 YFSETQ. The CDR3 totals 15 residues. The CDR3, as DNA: TGCGCCAGCAGCTTAAGCGGGAGAGACACAGATACGCAGTATTTT. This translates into CASSLSGRDTDTQYF.

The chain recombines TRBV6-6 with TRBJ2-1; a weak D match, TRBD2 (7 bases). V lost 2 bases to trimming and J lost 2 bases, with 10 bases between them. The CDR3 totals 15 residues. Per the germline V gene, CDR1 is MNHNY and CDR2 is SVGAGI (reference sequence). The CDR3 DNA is TGTGCCAGCAGTTACGGGGGGGCAACCTACAATGAGCAGTTCTTC. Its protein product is CASSYGGATYNEQFF.

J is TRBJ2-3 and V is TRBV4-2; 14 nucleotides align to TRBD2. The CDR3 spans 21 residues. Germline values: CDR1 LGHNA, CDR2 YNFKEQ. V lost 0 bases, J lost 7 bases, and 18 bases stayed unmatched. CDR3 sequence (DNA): TGTGCCAGCAGCCAAGAATACAGACTAGCGGGAGGGCCGATTAAGCAGAATACGCAGTATTTT. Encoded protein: CASSQEYRLAGGPIKQNTQYF.

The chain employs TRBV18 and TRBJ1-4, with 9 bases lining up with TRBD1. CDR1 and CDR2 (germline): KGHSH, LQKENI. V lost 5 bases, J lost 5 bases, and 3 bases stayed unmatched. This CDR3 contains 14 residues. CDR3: CASSTQGANEKLFF. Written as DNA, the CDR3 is TGTGCCAGCTCAACACAGGGGGCGAATGAAAAACTGTTTTTT.

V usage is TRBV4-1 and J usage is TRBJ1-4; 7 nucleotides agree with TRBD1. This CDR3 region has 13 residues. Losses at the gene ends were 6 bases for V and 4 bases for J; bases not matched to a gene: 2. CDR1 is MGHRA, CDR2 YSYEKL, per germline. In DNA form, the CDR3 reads TGCGCCAGCAGGGACAGGATTAATGAAAAACTGTTTTTT. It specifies CASRDRINEKLFF.

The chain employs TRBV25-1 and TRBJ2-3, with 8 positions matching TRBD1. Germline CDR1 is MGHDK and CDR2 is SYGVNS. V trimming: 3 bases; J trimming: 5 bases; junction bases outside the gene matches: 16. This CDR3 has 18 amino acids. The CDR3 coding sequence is TGTGCCAGCAGTGATGGTTCTAGGACAGGGTCTAGTATAGATACGCAGTATTTT. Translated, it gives CASSDGSRTGSSIDTQYF.

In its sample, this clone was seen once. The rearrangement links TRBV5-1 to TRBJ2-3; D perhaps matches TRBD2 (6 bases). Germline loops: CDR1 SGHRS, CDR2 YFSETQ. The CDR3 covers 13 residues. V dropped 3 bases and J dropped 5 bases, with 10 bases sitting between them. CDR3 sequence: CASSSPAGDTQYF. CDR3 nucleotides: TGCGCCAGCAGCTCCCCAGCGGGAGATACGCAGTATTTT. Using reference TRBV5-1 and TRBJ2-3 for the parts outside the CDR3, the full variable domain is KAGVTQTPRYLIKTRGQQVTLSCSPISGHRSVSWYQQTPGQGLQFLFEYFSETQRNKGNFPGRFSGRQFSNSRSEMNVSTLELGDSALYLCASSSPAGDTQYFGPGTRLTVL.

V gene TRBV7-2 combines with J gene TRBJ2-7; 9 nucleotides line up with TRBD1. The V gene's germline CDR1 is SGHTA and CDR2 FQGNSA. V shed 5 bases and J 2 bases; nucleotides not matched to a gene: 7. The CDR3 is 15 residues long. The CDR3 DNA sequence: TGTGCCAGCAGCGGAAGGGACAGGGCGACCTACGAGCAGTACTTC. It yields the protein CASSGRDRATYEQYF.

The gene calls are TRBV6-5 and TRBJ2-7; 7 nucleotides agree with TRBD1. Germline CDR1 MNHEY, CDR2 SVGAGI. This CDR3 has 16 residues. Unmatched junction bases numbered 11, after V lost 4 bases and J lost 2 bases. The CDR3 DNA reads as TGTGCCAGCAGTTCACGCCCCGGGACAGTGACCTACGAGCAGTACTTC. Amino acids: CASSSRPGTVTYEQYF.

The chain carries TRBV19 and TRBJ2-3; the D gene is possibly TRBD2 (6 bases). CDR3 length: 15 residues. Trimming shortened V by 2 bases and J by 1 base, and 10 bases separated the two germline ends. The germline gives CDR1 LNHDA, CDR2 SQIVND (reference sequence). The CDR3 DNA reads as TGTGCCAGTAGTATATTCGGCGGGGGCACAGATACGCAGTATTTT. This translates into CASSIFGGGTDTQYF.

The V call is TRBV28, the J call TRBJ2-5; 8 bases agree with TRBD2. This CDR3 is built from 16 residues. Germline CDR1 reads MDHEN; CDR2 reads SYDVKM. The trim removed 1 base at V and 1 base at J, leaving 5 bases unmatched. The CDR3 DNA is TGTGCCAGCAGTTTATACGGGGGGGTGAGCCAAGAGACCCAGTACTTC. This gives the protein CASSLYGGVSQETQYF.

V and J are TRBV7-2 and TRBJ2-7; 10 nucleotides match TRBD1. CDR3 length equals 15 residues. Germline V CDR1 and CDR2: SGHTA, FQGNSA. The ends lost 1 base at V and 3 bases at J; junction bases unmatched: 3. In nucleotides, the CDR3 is TGTGCCAGCAGCTTAGTGACAGGGGGCATCTACGAGCAGTACTTC. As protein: CASSLVTGGIYEQYF.

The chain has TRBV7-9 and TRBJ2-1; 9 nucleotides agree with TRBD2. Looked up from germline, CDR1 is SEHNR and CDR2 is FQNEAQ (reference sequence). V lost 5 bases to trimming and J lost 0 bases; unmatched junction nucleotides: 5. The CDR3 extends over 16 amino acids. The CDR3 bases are TGTGCCAGCAGCCCCGGGACTAGCCGCTCCTACAATGAGCAGTTCTTC. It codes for CASSPGTSRSYNEQFF.

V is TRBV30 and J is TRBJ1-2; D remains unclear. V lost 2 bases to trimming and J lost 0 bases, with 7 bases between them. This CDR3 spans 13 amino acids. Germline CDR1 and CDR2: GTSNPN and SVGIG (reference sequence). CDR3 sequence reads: CAWSTGANYGYTF. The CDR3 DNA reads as TGTGCCTGGAGTACTGGAGCTAACTATGGCTACACCTTC.

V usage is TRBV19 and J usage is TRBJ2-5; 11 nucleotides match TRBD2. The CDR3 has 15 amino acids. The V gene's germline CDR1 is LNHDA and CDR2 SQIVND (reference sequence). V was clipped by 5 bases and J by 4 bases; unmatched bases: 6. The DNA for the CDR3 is TGTGCCAGTAGTCTAGTAGCGGGAGGGAGAGAGACCCAGTACTTC. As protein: CASSLVAGGRETQYF.

CDR3 DNA sequence: TGTGCCAGCAGTGAATTTAGCGGGACAATAAACTTCCAAGAGACCCAGTACTTC. It encodes CASSEFSGTINFQETQYF. The chain couples TRBV28 to TRBJ2-5, with 8 bases matching TRBD2. Germline CDR1 MDHEN, CDR2 SYDVKM. The CDR3 covers 18 residues. With 5 bases clipped from V and 1 base from J, the junction kept 15 bases outside the gene matches.

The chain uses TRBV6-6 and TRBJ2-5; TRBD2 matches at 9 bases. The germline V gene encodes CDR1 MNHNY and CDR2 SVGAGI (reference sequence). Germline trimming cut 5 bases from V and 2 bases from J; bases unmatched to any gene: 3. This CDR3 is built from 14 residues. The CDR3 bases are TGTGCCAGCAGTGGGCGGGGGGGGCAAGAGACCCAGTACTTC. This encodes CASSGRGGQETQYF.

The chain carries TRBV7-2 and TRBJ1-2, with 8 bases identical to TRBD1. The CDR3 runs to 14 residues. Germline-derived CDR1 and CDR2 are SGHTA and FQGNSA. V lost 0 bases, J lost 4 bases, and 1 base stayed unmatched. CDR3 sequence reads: CASSLAGTGYGYTF. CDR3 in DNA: TGTGCCAGCAGCTTAGCTGGGACAGGCTATGGCTACACCTTC. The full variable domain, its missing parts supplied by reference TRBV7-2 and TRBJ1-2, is GAGVSQSPSNKVTEKGKDVELRCDPISGHTALYWYRQSLGQGLEFLIYFQGNSAPDKSGLPSDRFSAERTGGSVSTLTIQRTQQEDSAVYLCASSLAGTGYGYTFGSGTRLTVV.

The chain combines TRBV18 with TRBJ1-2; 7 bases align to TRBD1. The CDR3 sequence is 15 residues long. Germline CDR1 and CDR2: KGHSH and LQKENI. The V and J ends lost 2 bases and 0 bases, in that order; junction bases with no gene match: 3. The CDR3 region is CASSPGGQANYGYTF. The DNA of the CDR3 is TGTGCCAGCTCACCAGGCGGACAGGCTAACTATGGCTACACCTTC. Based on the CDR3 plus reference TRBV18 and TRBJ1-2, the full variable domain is NAGVMQNPRHLVRRRGQEARLRCSPMKGHSHVYWYRQLPEEGLKFMVYLQKENIIDESGMPKERFSAEFPKEGPSILRIQQVVRGDSAAYFCASSPGGQANYGYTFGSGTRLTVV.

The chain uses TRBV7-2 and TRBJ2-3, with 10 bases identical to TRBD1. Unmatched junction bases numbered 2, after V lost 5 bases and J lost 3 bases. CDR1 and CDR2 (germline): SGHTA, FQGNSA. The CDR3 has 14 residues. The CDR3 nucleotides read TGTGCCAGCAGCACGGGACAGGGGACAGATACGCAGTATTTT. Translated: CASSTGQGTDTQYF.

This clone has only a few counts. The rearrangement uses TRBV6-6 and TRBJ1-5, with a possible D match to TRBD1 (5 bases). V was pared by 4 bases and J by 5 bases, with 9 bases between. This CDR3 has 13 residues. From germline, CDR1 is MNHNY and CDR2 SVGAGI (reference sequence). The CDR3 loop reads CASSSGMHQPQHF. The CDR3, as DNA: TGTGCCAGCAGTTCAGGGATGCATCAGCCCCAGCATTTT.

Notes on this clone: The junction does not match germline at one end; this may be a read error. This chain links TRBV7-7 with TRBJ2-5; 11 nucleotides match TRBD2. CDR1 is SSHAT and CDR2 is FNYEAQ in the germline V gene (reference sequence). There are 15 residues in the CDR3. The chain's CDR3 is CASSLGLADQETQYF. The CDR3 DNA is TGTGCTAGCAGCTTGGGACTAGCGGACCAAGAGACCCAGTACTTC.

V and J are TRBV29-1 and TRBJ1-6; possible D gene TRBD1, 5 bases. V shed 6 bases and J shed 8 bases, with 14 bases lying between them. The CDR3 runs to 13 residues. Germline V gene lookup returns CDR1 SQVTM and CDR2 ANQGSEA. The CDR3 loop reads CSVTGPGDSPLHF. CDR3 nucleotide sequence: TGCAGCGTAACTGGACCGGGGGATTCACCCCTCCACTTT.

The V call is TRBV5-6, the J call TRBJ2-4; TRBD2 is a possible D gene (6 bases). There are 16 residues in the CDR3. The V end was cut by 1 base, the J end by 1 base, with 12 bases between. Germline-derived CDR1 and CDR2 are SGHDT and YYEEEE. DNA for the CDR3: TGTGCCAGCAGCTTGTACGGGGAGGTGGCCAAAAACATTCAGTACTTC. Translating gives CASSLYGEVAKNIQYF.